This T cell receptor beta chain was captured in a study of Tregs in tolerant kidney transplant recipients. General study results and limits: Tolerant patients' donor-specific Tregs expanded beyond overall Tregs, suggesting antigen-driven growth. The most relevant donor-specific Treg TCRbeta repertoire apparently came from expansion with activated donor B cells.

With respect to this clone: Its antigen is still unknown.

Sequencing was performed with immunoSEQ multiplex PCR; in TCRdb, only in-frame clones are kept and a portion is missing. The profile shows roughly 80,000 clones, approximately 98% of them singletons. The CDR3 totals 11 residues. Trimming shortened V by 4 bases and J by 5 bases, and 6 bases separated the two germline ends. CDR1 and CDR2 from the germline V gene are SGHNT and YYREEE (reference sequence). Unstimulated Tregs (CD4+CD25+CD127-) and CD4+CD25- non-Tregs were sorted from PBMCs. This TCR was sampled from a human donor who received a combined kidney and bone marrow transplant. The J gene is TRBJ2-5, the V gene TRBV5-4; the D gene is possibly TRBD1 (6 bases). Sample: CD4+ T cells from blood, taken before the transplant. CDR3 sequence (DNA): TGTGCCAGCAGCGACAGGGAGACCCAGTACTTC. As protein: CASSDRETQYF.